The 31 T cell receptor beta chains reported below all come from one sample, sequenced in a study of control samples from healthy donors and cancer patients. Here immunoSEQ multiplex PCR was the method, and the copy in TCRdb shows in-frame clones only, minus some. The profile shows tens of thousands of clones, 95% of them singletons. Sample: blood. All receptors derive from a man aged 30 to 45 in good health.

V is TRBV15 and J is TRBJ1-3; D not resolved. Per the germline V gene, CDR1 is LNHNV and CDR2 is YYDKDF (reference sequence). The CDR3 length is 16 residues. Trimming took 5 bases from V and 0 from J, leaving 14 bases between them. CDR3 residues: CATSELLLSSGNTIYF. CDR3 nucleotides: TGTGCCACCAGCGAGCTTCTTCTGAGCTCTGGAAACACCATATATTTT.

J is TRBJ1-1 and V is TRBV29-1; no clear D. The CDR3 is made up of 13 amino acids. V lost 4 bases and J lost 4, with 13 bases in between. Per germline, CDR1 SQVTM and CDR2 ANQGSEA. CDR3 in DNA: TGCAGCGTTGTCGGGTCTGTTGGCACTGAAGCTTTCTTT. It specifies CSVVGSVGTEAFF. Looking up the rest from reference TRBV29-1 and TRBJ1-1 gives the full variable domain: SAVISQKPSRDICQRGTSLTIQCQVDSQVTMMFWYRQQPGQSLTLIATANQGSEATYESGFVIDKFPISRPNLTFSTLTVSNMSPEDSSIYLCSVVGSVGTEAFFGQGTRLTVV.

The J gene is TRBJ2-3, the V gene TRBV6-5; no clear D gene. Per germline, CDR1 MNHEY and CDR2 SVGAGI. CDR3 length: 13 residues. V was trimmed by 5 bases and J by 5 bases, leaving 11 bases between them. Here the CDR3 DNA reads TGTGCCAGCAGTCCCCGTAGGAGAGATACGCAGTATTTT. This gives the protein CASSPRRRDTQYF.

The chain uses TRBV28 and TRBJ1-2; no clear D. The germline gives CDR1 MDHEN, CDR2 SYDVKM. This CDR3 is built from 14 residues. Trimming pared 3 bases from V and 4 bases from J, leaving 12 bases between. The CDR3 sequence is CASSFTVKGYGYTF. The CDR3 region has the DNA TGTGCCAGCAGTTTCACGGTAAAAGGCTATGGCTACACCTTC.

The chain has TRBV12-5 and TRBJ2-1; D uncertain. CDR3 length: 14 amino acids. Germline CDR1 and CDR2: LGHNT and FRNRAP. The germline V and J ends were trimmed by 3 bases and 9 bases, with 15 bases remaining between them. The CDR3 region has the DNA TGTGCTAGTGGTTTCACGGCGTTCTGGAGTGAGCAGTTCTTC. It codes for CASGFTAFWSEQFF.

The chain combines TRBV9 with TRBJ2-3; no reliable D call. Germline lookup yields CDR1 SGDLS and CDR2 YYNGEE. The CDR3 is 14 residues long. V dropped 6 bases and J dropped 2 bases, with 13 bases sitting between them. The DNA of the CDR3 is TGTGCCAGCAACCTAGTGGGCCACACAGATACGCAGTATTTT. Translated: CASNLVGHTDTQYF.

The V call is TRBV24-1, the J call TRBJ2-5; 9 positions match TRBD1. This CDR3 is 11 amino acids long. Germline-derived CDR1 and CDR2 are KGHDR and SFDVKD. Unmatched junction bases numbered 0, after V lost 9 bases and J lost 5 bases. As DNA, the CDR3 is TGTGCCACCGGACAGGGGGAGACCCAGTACTTC. Translating it yields CATGQGETQYF.

This clone was seen only once. This chain joins TRBV20-1 and TRBJ1-4, with D uncertain. Trimming stripped 3 bases from V and 0 bases from J, with 8 bases between. The CDR3 contains 14 residues. Germline CDR1 is DFQATT and CDR2 is SNEGSKA (reference sequence). The CDR3 protein is CSASVQPTNEKLFF. The DNA of the CDR3 is TGCAGTGCTAGTGTGCAGCCAACTAATGAAAAACTGTTTTTT.

The gene calls are TRBV28 and TRBJ1-2; D is perhaps TRBD1 (5 bases). Trimming pared 9 bases from V and 4 bases from J, leaving 15 bases between. CDR1 and CDR2 (germline): MDHEN, SYDVKM. The CDR3 is 13 residues long. The CDR3 nucleotides read TGTGCCAGTTCTAAACTGGGGGGCTATGGCTACACCTTC. Its translation: CASSKLGGYGYTF.

The V and J genes are TRBV7-3 and TRBJ2-3, with 11 bases identical to TRBD2. Trimming cost V 5 bases and J 2 bases; bases outside gene matches: 3. This CDR3 contains 15 residues. Germline V CDR1 and CDR2: SGHTA, FQGTGA. CDR3 protein: CASSQTSGATDTQYF. In DNA, the CDR3 is TGTGCCAGCAGCCAGACTAGCGGGGCCACAGATACGCAGTATTTT.

This clone appeared a single time. This chain links TRBV12-5 with TRBJ2-3; a possible D gene is TRBD1 (6 bases). The V and J ends lost 3 bases and 3 bases respectively, with 7 bases between them. Germline V CDR1 and CDR2: LGHNT, FRNRAP. This CDR3 contains 13 residues. The CDR3, as DNA: TGTGCTAGTGGTTTCAGGGGTACAGATACGCAGTATTTT. It translates to CASGFRGTDTQYF.

The genes are TRBV27 and TRBJ2-7; D call uncertain. The germline gives CDR1 MNHEY, CDR2 SMNVEV (reference sequence). The CDR3 covers 14 residues. V was trimmed by 2 bases and J by 1 base, leaving 9 bases between them. The CDR3 coding sequence is TGTGCCAGCAGTTTAATCGCGGATTCCTACGAGCAGTACTTC. It translates to CASSLIADSYEQYF.

This clone occurred once. This chain connects TRBV18 to TRBJ2-7; D remains ambiguous. Trimming removed 4 bases at V and 1 base at J, with 11 bases between. The CDR3 runs 14 residues. Germline V gives CDR1 KGHSH, CDR2 LQKENI. The CDR3 reads CASSLLADSYEQYF. The DNA of the CDR3 is TGTGCCAGCTCACTATTGGCGGATTCCTACGAGCAGTACTTC. Looking up the rest from reference TRBV18 and TRBJ2-7 gives the full variable domain: NAGVMQNPRHLVRRRGQEARLRCSPMKGHSHVYWYRQLPEEGLKFMVYLQKENIIDESGMPKERFSAEFPKEGPSILRIQQVVRGDSAAYFCASSLLADSYEQYFGPGTRLTVT.

The rearrangement uses TRBV6-1 and TRBJ1-2; weak D call: TRBD1 (5 bases). This CDR3 spans 15 amino acids. Trimming took 2 bases from V and 5 from J, leaving 15 bases between them. Germline V gene sequence: CDR1 MNHNS, CDR2 SASEGT. In DNA, the CDR3 is TGTGCCAGCAGTGAACTTCCTACAGGTGCTTATGGCTACACCTTC. It codes for CASSELPTGAYGYTF.

The chain employs TRBV7-2 and TRBJ1-4, with 7 bases matching TRBD1. The CDR3 covers 13 residues. The germline CDR1 and CDR2 sequences are SGHTA and FQGNSA. Unmatched junction bases numbered 4, after V lost 5 bases and J lost 7 bases. CDR3 coding DNA: TGTGCCAGCAGCCGGGACAGAACTGAAAAACTGTTTTTT. Its translation is CASSRDRTEKLFF.

This clone is a singleton in its sample. The chain combines TRBV12-3 or TRBV12-4 with TRBJ1-2; D uncertain. Trimming left V 5 bases short and J 4 bases short, with 11 bases between. The CDR3 is 13 residues long. In DNA, the CDR3 is TGTGCCAGCAGTCTTGAGGGATTCTATGGCTACACCTTC. Translation gives CASSLEGFYGYTF.

This chain joins TRBV6-2 or TRBV6-3 and TRBJ2-2; TRBD2 is a possible D gene (6 bases). From germline, CDR1 is MNHEY and CDR2 SVGEGT. The V end lost 6 bases, the J end lost 0 bases, and 17 bases lay between the germline ends. The CDR3 is 17 residues long. The CDR3 bases are TGTGCCAGCAGCCCTATCAGGCTAGCGACGAACACCGGGGAGCTGTTTTTT. Encoded protein: CASSPIRLATNTGELFF.

V gene TRBV5-4 combines with J gene TRBJ2-1, with a possible D match to TRBD2 (5 bases). CDR3 length equals 16 residues. Trimming removed 0 bases at V and 0 bases at J, with 10 bases between. Germline V gene sequence: CDR1 SGHNT, CDR2 YYREEE (reference sequence). The CDR3 reads CASSLGLAGSYNEQFF. CDR3 in DNA: TGTGCCAGCAGCTTGGGTTTGGCGGGCTCCTACAATGAGCAGTTCTTC.

V usage is TRBV11-2 and J usage is TRBJ2-1; the match to TRBD2 covers 11 bases. The CDR3 extends over 17 amino acids. The V segment lost 3 bases and the J segment 1 base; nucleotides outside the gene matches: 5. Germline V lookup: CDR1 SGHAT, CDR2 FQNNGV. CDR3 bases: TGTGCCAGCAGCTTTAGGACTAGCGGGTTATCCTACAATGAGCAGTTCTTC. Translated: CASSFRTSGLSYNEQFF.

The gene calls are TRBV19 and TRBJ2-1, with 8 nucleotides matching TRBD2. The V gene end was trimmed by 3 bases and the J gene end by 2 bases; junction bases not matched to a gene: 3. Germline V gene sequence: CDR1 LNHDA, CDR2 SQIVND (reference sequence). This CDR3 contains 15 residues. CDR3 residues: CASSISGSPYNEQFF. The CDR3 region has the DNA TGTGCCAGTAGTATCAGCGGGAGTCCCTACAATGAGCAGTTCTTC.

The chain uses TRBV9 and TRBJ1-1; D ambiguous. Trimming cost V 0 bases and J 3 bases, with 12 bases left between them. This CDR3 has 15 amino acids. CDR1 and CDR2 (germline): SGDLS, YYNGEE. CDR3 residues: CASSVAPDTDTEAFF. CDR3 in DNA: TGTGCCAGCAGCGTAGCCCCTGACACCGACACTGAAGCTTTCTTT.

V gene TRBV5-1 combines with J gene TRBJ2-5, with 7 bases lining up with TRBD2. Germline-derived CDR1 and CDR2 are SGHRS and YFSETQ. The CDR3 spans 16 residues. Trimming cost V 4 bases and J 5 bases; bases outside gene matches: 14. DNA for the CDR3: TGCGCCAGCAGCCCCCAAGCGGGGAGGGCAGTCGAGACCCAGTACTTC. Its protein is CASSPQAGRAVETQYF.

The chain joins TRBV2 to TRBJ2-7, with D perhaps being TRBD1 or TRBD2 (6 bases each). V shed 4 bases and J shed 3 bases, with 16 bases lying between them. This CDR3 region has 15 residues. Germline V gene lookup returns CDR1 SNHLY and CDR2 FYNNEI. This chain's CDR3 is CASSGGAGPSYEQYF. In nucleotides, the CDR3 is TGTGCCAGCAGTGGGGGGGCAGGGCCTAGCTACGAGCAGTACTTC.

This chain links TRBV7-2 with TRBJ2-2; D may be TRBD1 (5 bases). V was shortened by 5 bases and J by 0 bases, with 10 bases between the two germline ends. The CDR3 length is 15 residues. Germline V gene sequence: CDR1 SGHTA, CDR2 FQGNSA. CDR3 region: CASSPQGPNTGELFF. The CDR3 DNA sequence: TGTGCCAGCAGCCCCCAGGGCCCGAACACCGGGGAGCTGTTTTTT.

The chain carries TRBV5-1 and TRBJ1-3; D might be TRBD1 (6 bases). The germline V gene has CDR1 SGHRS and CDR2 YFSETQ. The CDR3 is 15 residues long. V gave up 5 bases and J gave up 2 bases, with 14 bases separating them. The CDR3 here is CASRPQGLAGNTIYF. The CDR3 region has the DNA TGCGCCAGCAGGCCTCAGGGGTTGGCTGGAAACACCATATATTTT.

The chain uses TRBV19 and TRBJ1-1; the D is unclear. CDR3 length: 14 residues. Trimming stripped 1 base from V and 5 bases from J, with 11 bases between. Germline CDR1 and CDR2: LNHDA and SQIVND (reference sequence). The CDR3 region is CASSIGAGGTEAFF. The CDR3 nucleotides are TGTGCCAGTAGTATAGGGGCGGGAGGAACTGAAGCTTTCTTT.

V gene TRBV29-1 combines with J gene TRBJ2-3; maybe TRBD2 (5 bases). V was shortened by 1 base and J by 1 base, with 9 bases between the two germline ends. CDR3 size: 14 residues. Looked up from germline, CDR1 is SQVTM and CDR2 is ANQGSEA. The CDR3 DNA sequence: TGCAGCGTTGAAGGGAGGACGGGCACAGATACGCAGTATTTT. It yields the protein CSVEGRTGTDTQYF.

This clone was observed once. The chain links TRBV27 to TRBJ2-7; TRBD1 matches at 11 bases. The CDR3 contains 15 residues. The V gene end was trimmed by 5 bases and the J gene end by 4 bases; junction bases not matched to a gene: 7. CDR1 and CDR2 from the germline V gene are MNHEY and SMNVEV (reference sequence). CDR3 bases: TGTGCCAGCAGTCGAACCGGACAGGGGGCTTACGAGCAGTACTTC. This codes for CASSRTGQGAYEQYF.

This chain joins TRBV5-6 and TRBJ2-1; D is perhaps TRBD1 or TRBD2 (5 bases each). The CDR3 consists of 15 residues. Trimming removed 5 bases at V and 4 bases at J, with 16 bases between. Germline V gives CDR1 SGHDT, CDR2 YYEEEE. The CDR3 DNA reads as TGTGCCAGCAGTTGGGGGACCCCATTATACAATGAGCAGTTCTTC. It encodes CASSWGTPLYNEQFF.

CDR3 nucleotides: TGTGCCAGCAGCGCCGACAGGGTCGAACCCCAGCATTTT. It specifies CASSADRVEPQHF. The chain has TRBV6-5 and TRBJ1-5; 7 bases agree with TRBD1. The CDR3 loop spans 13 amino acids. Per germline, CDR1 MNHEY and CDR2 SVGAGI. Losses at the gene ends were 6 bases for V and 10 bases for J; bases not matched to a gene: 9.

This rearrangement joins TRBV7-2 to TRBJ1-2, with unresolved D. Trimming left V 5 bases short and J 5 bases short, with 12 bases between. The CDR3 sequence is 13 residues long. In germline, CDR1 is SGHTA, CDR2 FQGNSA. The CDR3 bases are TGTGCCAGCAGCCCCGCCGGGAAATATGGCTACACCTTC. It specifies CASSPAGKYGYTF.